This T cell receptor (beta chain) was identified in a study of T cells in Graves' hyperthyroidism and ophthalmopathy. In the case of this clonotype: Its antigen is unidentified.

The CDR3 length is 16 residues. V was trimmed by 4 bases and J by 0 bases, leaving 14 bases between them. Germline CDR1 SGHRS, CDR2 YFSETQ. Overall study findings and caveats: Among clonotypes expanded in thyroid above 0.001, most were also found in blood.

Recently diagnosed hyperthyroidism of less than 2 months' duration affected patients aged 18 to 65. Criteria for exclusion of patients were uncontrolled infection, other autoimmune disease, pregnancy or lactation. PBMCs came from around 9.7 ml fresh peripheral blood. Template material for amplifying TCR beta CDR3 regions consisted of RNA transcripts. An initial round of RT-PCR targeting the TCR CDR3 relied on the HTBI primer set. Each CDR3 protein gets one entry after TCRdb re-called the multiplex PCR reads with MiXCR. The sample includes more than 550,000 distinct CDR3 sequences, about 17% of them seen just once.

The source is a woman between 45 and 60 years old with Graves' hyperthyroidism that later progressed to Graves' ophthalmopathy. The sequenced sample was blood. The rearrangement uses TRBV5-1 and TRBJ1-3, with TRBD1 as a possible D gene (5 bases). DNA of the CDR3: TGCGCCAGCAGCAGAGGGGACCTAAACTCTGGAAACACCATATATTTT. This codes for CASSRGDLNSGNTIYF.